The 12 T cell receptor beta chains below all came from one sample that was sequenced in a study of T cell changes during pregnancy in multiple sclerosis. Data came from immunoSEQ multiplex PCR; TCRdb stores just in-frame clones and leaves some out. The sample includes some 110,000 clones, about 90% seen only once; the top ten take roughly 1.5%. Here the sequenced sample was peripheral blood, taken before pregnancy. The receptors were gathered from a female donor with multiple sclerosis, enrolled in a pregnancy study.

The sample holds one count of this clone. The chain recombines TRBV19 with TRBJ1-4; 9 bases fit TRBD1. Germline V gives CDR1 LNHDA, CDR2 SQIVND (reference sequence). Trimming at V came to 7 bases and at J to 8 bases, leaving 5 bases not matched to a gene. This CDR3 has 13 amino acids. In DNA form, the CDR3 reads TGTGCCAGTAATGGACAGGGGTACGAAAAACTGTTTTTT. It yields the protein CASNGQGYEKLFF. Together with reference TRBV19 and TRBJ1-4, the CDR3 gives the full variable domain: DGGITQSPKYLFRKEGQNVTLSCEQNLNHDAMYWYRQDPGQGLRLIYYSQIVNDFQKGDIAEGYSVSREKKESFPLTVTSAQKNPTAFYLCASNGQGYEKLFFGSGTQLSVL.

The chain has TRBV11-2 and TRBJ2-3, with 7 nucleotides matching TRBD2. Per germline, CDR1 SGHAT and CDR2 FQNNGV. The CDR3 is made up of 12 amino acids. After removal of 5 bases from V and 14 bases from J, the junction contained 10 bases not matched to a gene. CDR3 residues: CASSLGGDLLYF. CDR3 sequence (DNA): TGTGCCAGCAGCCTTGGGGGGGACCTCTTGTATTTT.

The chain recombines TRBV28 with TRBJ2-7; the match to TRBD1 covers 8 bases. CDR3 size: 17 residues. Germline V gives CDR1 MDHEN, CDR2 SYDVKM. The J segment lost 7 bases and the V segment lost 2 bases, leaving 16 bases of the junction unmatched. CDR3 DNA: TGTGCCAGCAGTTTAGAAAGAGGGACAGGAGAAATAGGAGAGCAGTACTTC. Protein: CASSLERGTGEIGEQYF.

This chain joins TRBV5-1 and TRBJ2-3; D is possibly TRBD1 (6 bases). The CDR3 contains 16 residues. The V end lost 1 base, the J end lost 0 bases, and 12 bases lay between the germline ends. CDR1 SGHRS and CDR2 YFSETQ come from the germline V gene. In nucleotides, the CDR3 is TGCGCCAGCAGCTTGACAGGGCCTGCGAGCACAGATACGCAGTATTTT. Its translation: CASSLTGPASTDTQYF.

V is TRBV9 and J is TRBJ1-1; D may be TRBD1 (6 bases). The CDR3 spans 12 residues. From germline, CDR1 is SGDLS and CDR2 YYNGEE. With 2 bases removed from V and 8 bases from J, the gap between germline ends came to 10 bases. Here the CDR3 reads CASSVQGTEAFF. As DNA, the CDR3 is TGTGCCAGCAGCGTTCAGGGGACGGAAGCTTTCTTT. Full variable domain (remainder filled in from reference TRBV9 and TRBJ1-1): DSGVTQTPKHLITATGQRVTLRCSPRSGDLSVYWYQQSLDQGLQFLIQYYNGEERAKGNILERFSAQQFPDLHSELNLSSLELGDSALYFCASSVQGTEAFFGQGTRLTVV.

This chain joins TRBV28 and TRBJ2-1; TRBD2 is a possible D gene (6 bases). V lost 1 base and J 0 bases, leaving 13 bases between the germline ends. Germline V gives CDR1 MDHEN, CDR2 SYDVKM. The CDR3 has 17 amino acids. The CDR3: CASSLLGGASSYNEQFF. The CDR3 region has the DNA TGTGCCAGCAGTTTATTGGGCGGGGCGAGCTCCTACAATGAGCAGTTCTTC.

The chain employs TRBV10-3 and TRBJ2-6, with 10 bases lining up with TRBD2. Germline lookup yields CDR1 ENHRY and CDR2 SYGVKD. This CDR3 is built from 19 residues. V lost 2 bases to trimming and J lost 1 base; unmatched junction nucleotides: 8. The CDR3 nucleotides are TGTGCCATCAGTGAGAGGCAGCGGGAGGGCCAGTCTGGGGCCAACGTCCTGACTTTC. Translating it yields CAISERQREGQSGANVLTF.

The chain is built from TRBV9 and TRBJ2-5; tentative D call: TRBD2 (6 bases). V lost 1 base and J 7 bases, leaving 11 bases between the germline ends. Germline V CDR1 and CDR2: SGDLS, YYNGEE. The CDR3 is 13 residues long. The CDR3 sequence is CASSVREFGTQYF. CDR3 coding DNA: TGTGCCAGCAGCGTACGGGAGTTCGGGACCCAGTACTTC. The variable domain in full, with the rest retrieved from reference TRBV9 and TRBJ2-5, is DSGVTQTPKHLITATGQRVTLRCSPRSGDLSVYWYQQSLDQGLQFLIQYYNGEERAKGNILERFSAQQFPDLHSELNLSSLELGDSALYFCASSVREFGTQYFGPGTRLLVL.

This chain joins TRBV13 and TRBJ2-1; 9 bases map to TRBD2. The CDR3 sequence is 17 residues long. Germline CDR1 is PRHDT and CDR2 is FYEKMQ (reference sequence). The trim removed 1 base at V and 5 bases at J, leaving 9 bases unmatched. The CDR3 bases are TGTGCCAGCAGCTTAGATCGGGTAGCGGGGGCCCACAATGAGCAGTTCTTC. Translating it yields CASSLDRVAGAHNEQFF.

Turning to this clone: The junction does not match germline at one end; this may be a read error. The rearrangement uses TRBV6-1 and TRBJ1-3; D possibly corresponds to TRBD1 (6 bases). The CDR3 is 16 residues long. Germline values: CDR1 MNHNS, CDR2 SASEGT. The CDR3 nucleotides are TGTGCCATCAGTGACCAACAGGGATTCTCTGGAAACACCATATATTTT. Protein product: CAISDQQGFSGNTIYF.

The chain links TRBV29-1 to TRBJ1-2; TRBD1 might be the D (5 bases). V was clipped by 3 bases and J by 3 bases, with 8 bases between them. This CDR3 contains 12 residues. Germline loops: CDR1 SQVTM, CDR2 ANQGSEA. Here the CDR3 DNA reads TGCAGCGTTGACAGGGATCACTATGGCTACACCTTC. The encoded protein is CSVDRDHYGYTF.

The CDR3 coding sequence is TGTGCCAGCAGCTGGGACGGGGGGTCAGATACGCAGTATTTT. This sequence encodes CASSWDGGSDTQYF. The chain carries TRBV11-3 and TRBJ2-3; 7 bases line up with TRBD2. CDR1 is SGHNT and CDR2 is YENEEA in the germline V gene. The CDR3 runs to 14 residues. V lost 4 bases and J lost 4; bases outside the gene matches: 5.